Included here is one TCR beta chain sequence, with context. Its antigen is undetermined. These data come from a study of shared clonotypes between healthy human individuals. As for the study in general: Three plates were used per donor for CD4 naive, three for CD4 memory, two for CD8 naive and one for CD8 memory.

The CDR3 loop spans 16 amino acids. J was trimmed by 7 bases and V by 8 bases; bases with no gene match: 17. Looked up from germline, CDR1 is SNHLY and CDR2 is FYNNEI. Selected positively for CCR7 and CD45RO-negative, naive CD8 cells excluded terminally differentiated effector memory CD45RA+ cells. Template for every sorted-subset replicate PCR totaled roughly 210 ng DNA, approximately 30,000 T cell genomes. Generated by immunoSEQ multiplex PCR, the TCRdb table keeps only in-frame clones and is missing some. The table includes fewer than 800,000 clones, around 90% detected once. The study's findings and limits: Rarefaction exposed incomplete sorted-subset sequencing despite large depth.

Material for sequencing was naive CD8+ T cells sorted from blood. The clonotype was recovered from a man aged 30-40 years in good health. The chain links TRBV2 to TRBJ2-1; 7 nucleotides align to TRBD2. This CDR3 reads CASEPGGTRVRNEQFF. For the CDR3, the DNA is TGTGCCAGCGAACCCGGGGGGACCCGAGTCAGGAATGAGCAGTTCTTC.